This TCR beta chain was profiled in a study of blood T cell repertoires in COVID-19. The CDR3 is 13 residues long. The germline V gene has CDR1 SGHNT and CDR2 YYREEE (reference sequence). V shed 1 base and J shed 4 bases, with 8 bases lying between them. The protocol was immunoSEQ multiplex PCR, while the TCRdb copy is restricted to in-frame clones and leaves out a portion. The table records about 400,000 clones, around 92% of them present only once. The chain uses TRBV5-4 and TRBJ1-1; D possibly corresponds to TRBD1 (6 bases). The sample consisted of peripheral blood. The TCR comes from a man aged 40-49 years with acute or convalescent COVID-19. This CDR3 reads CASSLIQGTEAFF. CDR3 coding DNA: TGTGCCAGCAGCTTGATACAGGGCACTGAAGCTTTCTTT.